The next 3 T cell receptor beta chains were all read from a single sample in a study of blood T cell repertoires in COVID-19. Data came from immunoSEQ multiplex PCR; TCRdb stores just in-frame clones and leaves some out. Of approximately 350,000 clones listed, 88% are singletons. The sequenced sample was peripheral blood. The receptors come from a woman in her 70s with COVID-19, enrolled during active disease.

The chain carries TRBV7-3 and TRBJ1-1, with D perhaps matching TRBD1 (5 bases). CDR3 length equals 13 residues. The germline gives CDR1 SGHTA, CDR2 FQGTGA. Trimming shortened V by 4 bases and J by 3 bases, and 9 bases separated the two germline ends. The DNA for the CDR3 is TGTGCCAGCAGCTGGGACTCTGACACTGAAGCTTTCTTT. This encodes CASSWDSDTEAFF.

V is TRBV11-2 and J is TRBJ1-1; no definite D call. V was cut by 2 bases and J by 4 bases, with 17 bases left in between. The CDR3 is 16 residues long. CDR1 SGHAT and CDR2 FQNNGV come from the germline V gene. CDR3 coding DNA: TGTGCCAGCAGCTTAAACCTCGGGGTCGCCGGCACTGAAGCTTTCTTT. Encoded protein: CASSLNLGVAGTEAFF.

In DNA, the CDR3 is TGTGCCAGCTCTTTGGGACTTACCCCCCAAGAGACCCAGTACTTC. This codes for CASSLGLTPQETQYF. This chain links TRBV18 with TRBJ2-5, with D possibly TRBD2 on 6 matching bases. Germline values: CDR1 KGHSH, CDR2 LQKENI. The CDR3 totals 15 residues. The V gene lost 6 bases and the J gene lost 1 base, with 15 bases spanning the gap. Complete variable domain (other parts from reference TRBV18 and TRBJ2-5): NAGVMQNPRHLVRRRGQEARLRCSPMKGHSHVYWYRQLPEEGLKFMVYLQKENIIDESGMPKERFSAEFPKEGPSILRIQQVVRGDSAAYFCASSLGLTPQETQYFGPGTRLLVL.